The rows below give T cell receptor beta chains drawn from one sample of a study of post-analysis software for immune sequencing data. One entry per CDR3 protein, called by TCRdb with MiXCR from the PCR reads. There are 750,000 to 950,000 distinct CDR3 sequences in the sample; roughly half occur only once, and 4.6% lies in the top ten. Sequencing was performed on blood. These receptors were collected from a girl aged 5-17 years with multiple sclerosis. Each CDR3 is given with its conserved first and last residue.

v_gene: TRBV6-5
len: 13
CDR3aa: CASRQLTSNEQFF

v_gene: TRBV6-5
len: 14
CDR3aa: CASTYGQGARGYTF

v_gene: TRBV3-1
len: 14
CDR3aa: CASSQEGGQDEQYF

v_gene: TRBV10-3
len: 16
CDR3aa: CAIRRGASATNEKLFF

v_gene: TRBV20-1
len: 14
CDR3aa: CSAPNERESSEQFF

v_gene: TRBV25-1
len: 16
CDR3aa: CASNKLNSLGSDEQFF

v_gene: TRBV12-3/TRBV12-4
len: 15
CDR3aa: CASLAPSNQYNEQFF

v_gene: TRBV5-1
len: 14
CDR3aa: CASSSDSPGREQYF

v_gene: TRBV5-1
len: 11
CDR3aa: CASSQENEQFF

v_gene: TRBV6-1
len: 15
CDR3aa: CASSVTGDSNQPQHF

v_gene: TRBV9
len: 16
CDR3aa: CASSVELVGGRETQYF

v_gene: TRBV5-1
len: 12
CDR3aa: CASSTDTFGQFF

v_gene: TRBV20-1
len: 15
CDR3aa: CSARGGHTFQETQYF

v_gene: TRBV7-6
len: 16
CDR3aa: CASSHSGSTPTIAQFF

v_gene: TRBV7-2
len: 16
CDR3aa: CASSFSTGKSYNEQFF

v_gene: TRBV6-6
len: 16
CDR3aa: CASSYSSGLSTDTQYF

v_gene: TRBV7-8
len: 17
CDR3aa: CASSRPGLARVAGERFF

v_gene: TRBV9
len: 18
CDR3aa: CASSVGNLAGGRGGEQYF

v_gene: TRBV7-2
len: 16
CDR3aa: CASSLATGRGGEGLFF

v_gene: TRBV5-1
len: 15
CDR3aa: CASSLGLRLDYGYTF

v_gene: TRBV29-1
len: 11
CDR3aa: CSVKWQTGYTF

v_gene: TRBV20-1
len: 12
CDR3aa: CSARRGADTQYF

v_gene: TRBV15
len: 16
CDR3aa: CATSRDLGARYNEQFF

v_gene: TRBV15
len: 15
CDR3aa: CATSRDQTAVTEAFF

v_gene: TRBV29-1
len: 13
CDR3aa: CSVEYLDAYGYTF

v_gene: TRBV4-1
len: 15
CDR3aa: CASSQGGPRQETQYF

v_gene: TRBV5-1
len: 15
CDR3aa: CASSPLLAGIYEQYF

v_gene: TRBV29-1
len: 16
CDR3aa: CSVEAHRGFLYNEQFF

v_gene: TRBV20-1
len: 13
CDR3aa: CSAHSRSTDTQYF

v_gene: TRBV4-1
len: 15
CDR3aa: CATSGQGRPQETQYF

v_gene: TRBV20-1
len: 13
CDR3aa: CSARDRIPYEQYF

v_gene: TRBV6-5
len: 14
CDR3aa: CASSRGRTTDTQYF

v_gene: TRBV25-1
len: 14
CDR3aa: CASSETGLGAKQYF

v_gene: TRBV3-1
len: 16
CDR3aa: CASSQARRGLDYGYTF

v_gene: TRBV7-9
len: 15
CDR3aa: CASNDRDRGTDTQYF